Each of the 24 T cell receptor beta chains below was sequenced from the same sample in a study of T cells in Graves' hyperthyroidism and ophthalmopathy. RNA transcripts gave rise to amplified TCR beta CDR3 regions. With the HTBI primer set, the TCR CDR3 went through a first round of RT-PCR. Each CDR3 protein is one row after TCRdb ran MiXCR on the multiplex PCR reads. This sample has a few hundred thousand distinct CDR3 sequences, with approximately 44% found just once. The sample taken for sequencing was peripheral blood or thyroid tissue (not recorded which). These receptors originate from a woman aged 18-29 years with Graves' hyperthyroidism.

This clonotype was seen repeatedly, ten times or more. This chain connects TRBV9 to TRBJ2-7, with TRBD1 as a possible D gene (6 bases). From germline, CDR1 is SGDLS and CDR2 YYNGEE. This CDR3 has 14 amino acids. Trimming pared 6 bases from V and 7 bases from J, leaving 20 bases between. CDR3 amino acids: CASTPFAGAREQYF. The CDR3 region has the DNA TGTGCCAGCACCCCCTTTGCAGGGGCGCGGGAGCAGTACTTC.

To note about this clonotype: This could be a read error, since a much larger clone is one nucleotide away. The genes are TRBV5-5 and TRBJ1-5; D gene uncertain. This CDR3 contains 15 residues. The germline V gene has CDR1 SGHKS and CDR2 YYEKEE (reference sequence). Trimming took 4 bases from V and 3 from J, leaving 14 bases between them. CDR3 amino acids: CASSPPRTNNQPQHF. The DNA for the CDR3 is TGTGCCAGCAGCCCCCCGAGGACGAACAATCAGCCCCAGCATTTT.

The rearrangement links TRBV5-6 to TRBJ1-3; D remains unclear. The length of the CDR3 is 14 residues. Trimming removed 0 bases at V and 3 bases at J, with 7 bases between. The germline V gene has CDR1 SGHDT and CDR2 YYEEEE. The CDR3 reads CASSLERHGNTIYF. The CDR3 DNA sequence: TGTGCCAGCAGCTTGGAGCGCCATGGAAACACCATATATTTT.

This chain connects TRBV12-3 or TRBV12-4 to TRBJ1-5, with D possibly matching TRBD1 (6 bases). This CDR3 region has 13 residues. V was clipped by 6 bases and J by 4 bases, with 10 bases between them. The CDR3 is CASRTGFNQPQHF. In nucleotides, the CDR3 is TGTGCCAGCAGAACAGGGTTTAATCAGCCCCAGCATTTT.

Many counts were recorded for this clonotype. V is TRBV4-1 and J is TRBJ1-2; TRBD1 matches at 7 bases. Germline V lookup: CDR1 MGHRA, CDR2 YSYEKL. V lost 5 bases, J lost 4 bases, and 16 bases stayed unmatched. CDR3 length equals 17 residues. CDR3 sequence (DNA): TGCGCCAGCAGCACGGGACAGTCTTCTCGGTGGGGCTATGGCTACACCTTC. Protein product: CASSTGQSSRWGYGYTF.

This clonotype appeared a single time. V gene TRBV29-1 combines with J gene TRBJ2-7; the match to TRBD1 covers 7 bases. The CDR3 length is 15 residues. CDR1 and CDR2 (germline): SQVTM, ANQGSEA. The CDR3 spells CASSQEGATTYEQYF. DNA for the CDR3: TGCGCCAGCAGCCAAGAGGGGGCTACCACCTACGAGCAGTACTTC.

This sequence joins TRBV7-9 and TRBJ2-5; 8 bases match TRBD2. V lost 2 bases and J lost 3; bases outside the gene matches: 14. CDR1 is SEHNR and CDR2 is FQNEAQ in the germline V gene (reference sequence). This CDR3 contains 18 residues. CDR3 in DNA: TGTGCCAGCAGCTTACGGGGGGGCGGGGTCGGGGGTGAAGAGACCCAGTACTTC. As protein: CASSLRGGGVGGEETQYF.

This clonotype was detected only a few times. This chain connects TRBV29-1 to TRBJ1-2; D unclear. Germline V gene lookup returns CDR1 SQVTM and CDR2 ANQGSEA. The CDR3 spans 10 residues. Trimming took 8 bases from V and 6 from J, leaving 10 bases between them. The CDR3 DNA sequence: TGCAGCTTGGAAAGGGATGGCTACACCTTC. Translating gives CSLERDGYTF.

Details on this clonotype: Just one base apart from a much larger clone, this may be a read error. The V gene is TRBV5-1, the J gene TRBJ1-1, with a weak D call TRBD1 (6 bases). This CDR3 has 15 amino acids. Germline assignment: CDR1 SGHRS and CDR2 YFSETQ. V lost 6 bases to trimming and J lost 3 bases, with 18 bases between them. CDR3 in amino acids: CASNAATGIYTEAFF. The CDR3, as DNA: TGCGCCAGCAACGCGGCGACAGGAATATACACTGAAGCTTTCTTT.

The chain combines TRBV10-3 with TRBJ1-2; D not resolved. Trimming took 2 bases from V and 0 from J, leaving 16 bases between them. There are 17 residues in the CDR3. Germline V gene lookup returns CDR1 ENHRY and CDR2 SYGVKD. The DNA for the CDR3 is TGTGCCATCAGTGAGCCGACTAGCGGAACTTCTAACTATGGCTACACCTTC. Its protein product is CAISEPTSGTSNYGYTF.

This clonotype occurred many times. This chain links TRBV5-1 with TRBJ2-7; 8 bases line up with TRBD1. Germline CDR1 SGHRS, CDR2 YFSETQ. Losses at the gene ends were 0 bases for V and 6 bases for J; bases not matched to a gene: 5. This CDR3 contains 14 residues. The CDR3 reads CASSLEQGAGEQYF. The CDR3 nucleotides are TGCGCCAGCAGCTTGGAGCAGGGGGCGGGCGAGCAGTACTTC.

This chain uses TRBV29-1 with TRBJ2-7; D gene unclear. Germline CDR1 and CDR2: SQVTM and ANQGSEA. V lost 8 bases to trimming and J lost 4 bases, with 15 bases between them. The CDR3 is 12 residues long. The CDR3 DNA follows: TGCAGCTTAGAGGTCAGACATTACGAGCAGTACTTC. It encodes CSLEVRHYEQYF.

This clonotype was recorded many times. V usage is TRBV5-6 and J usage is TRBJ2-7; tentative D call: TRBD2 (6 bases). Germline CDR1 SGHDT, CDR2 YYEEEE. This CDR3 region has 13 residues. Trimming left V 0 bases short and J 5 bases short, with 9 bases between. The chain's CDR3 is CASSLAEGDEQYF. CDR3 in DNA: TGTGCCAGCAGCTTGGCGGAGGGTGACGAGCAGTACTTC.

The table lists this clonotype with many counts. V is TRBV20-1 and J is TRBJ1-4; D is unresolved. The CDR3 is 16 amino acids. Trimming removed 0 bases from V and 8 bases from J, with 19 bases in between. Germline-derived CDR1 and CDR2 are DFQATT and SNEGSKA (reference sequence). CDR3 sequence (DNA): TGCAGTGCTAGAGATCGTTCCCGCAGGAGAAGGGAAAAACTGTTTTTT. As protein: CSARDRSRRRREKLFF.

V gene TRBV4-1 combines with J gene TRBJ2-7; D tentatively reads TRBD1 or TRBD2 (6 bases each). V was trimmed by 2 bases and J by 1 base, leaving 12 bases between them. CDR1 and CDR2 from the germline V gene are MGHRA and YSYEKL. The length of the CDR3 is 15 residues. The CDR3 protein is CASSQIPGASYEQYF. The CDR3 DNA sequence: TGCGCCAGCAGCCAAATTCCGGGGGCGTCCTACGAGCAGTACTTC.

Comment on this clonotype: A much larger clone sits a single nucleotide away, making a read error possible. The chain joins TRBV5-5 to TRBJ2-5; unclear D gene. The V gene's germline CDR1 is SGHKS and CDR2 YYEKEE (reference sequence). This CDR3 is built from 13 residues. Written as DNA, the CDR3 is TGTGCCGGCAGCTTTGTTGAGGAGGAGACCCAGTACTTC. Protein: CAGSFVEEETQYF.

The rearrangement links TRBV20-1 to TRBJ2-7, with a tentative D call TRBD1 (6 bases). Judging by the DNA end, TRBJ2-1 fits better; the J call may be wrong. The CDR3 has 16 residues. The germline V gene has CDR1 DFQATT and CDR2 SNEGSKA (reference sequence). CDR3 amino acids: CSARDNGGTLYNEQFF. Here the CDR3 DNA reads TGCAGTGCTAGAGACAACGGTGGGACACTTTACAATGAGCAGTTCTTC.

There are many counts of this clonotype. CDR3 residues: CASSYRGESYEQYF. The CDR3 DNA reads TGTGCCAGCAGTTACAGGGGTGAGTCCTACGAGCAGTACTTC. The V and J genes are TRBV6-5 and TRBJ2-7, with D possibly being TRBD1 (5 bases). With 2 bases removed from V and 1 base from J, the gap between germline ends came to 9 bases. Germline V lookup: CDR1 MNHEY, CDR2 SVGAGI. The CDR3 is made up of 14 amino acids.

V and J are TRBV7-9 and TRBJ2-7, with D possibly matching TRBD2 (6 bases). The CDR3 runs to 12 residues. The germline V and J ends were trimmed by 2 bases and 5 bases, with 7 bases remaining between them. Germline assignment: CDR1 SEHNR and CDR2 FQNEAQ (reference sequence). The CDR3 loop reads CASSLPGDEQYF. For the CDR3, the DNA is TGTGCCAGCAGCTTACCGGGGGACGAGCAGTACTTC. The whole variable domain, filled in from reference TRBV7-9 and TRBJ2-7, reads DTGVSQNPRHKITKRGQNVTFRCDPISEHNRLYWYRQTLGQGPEFLTYFQNEAQLEKSRLLSDRFSAERPKGSFSTLEIQRTEQGDSAMYLCASSLPGDEQYFGPGTRLTVT.

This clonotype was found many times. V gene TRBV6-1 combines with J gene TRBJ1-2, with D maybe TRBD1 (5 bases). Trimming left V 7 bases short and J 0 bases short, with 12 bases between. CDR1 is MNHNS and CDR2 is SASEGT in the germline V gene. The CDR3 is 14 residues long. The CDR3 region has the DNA TGTGCCAGCACGGGGCTCCGAGCTAACTATGGCTACACCTTC. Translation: CASTGLRANYGYTF.

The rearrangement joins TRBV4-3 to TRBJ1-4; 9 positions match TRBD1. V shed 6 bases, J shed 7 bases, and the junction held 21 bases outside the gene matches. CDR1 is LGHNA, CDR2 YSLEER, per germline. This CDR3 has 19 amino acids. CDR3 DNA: TGCGCCAGCAGGTCACATGTTCGGGGAGCGGGACAGGGAGGTGAAAAACTGTTTTTT. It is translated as CASRSHVRGAGQGGEKLFF.

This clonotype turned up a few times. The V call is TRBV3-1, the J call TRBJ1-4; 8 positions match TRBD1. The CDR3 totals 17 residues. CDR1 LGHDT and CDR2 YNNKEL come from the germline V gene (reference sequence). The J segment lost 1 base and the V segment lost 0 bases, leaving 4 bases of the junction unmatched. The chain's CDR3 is CASSQETGAITNEKLFF. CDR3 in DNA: TGTGCCAGCAGCCAAGAGACAGGGGCAATAACTAATGAAAAACTGTTTTTT.

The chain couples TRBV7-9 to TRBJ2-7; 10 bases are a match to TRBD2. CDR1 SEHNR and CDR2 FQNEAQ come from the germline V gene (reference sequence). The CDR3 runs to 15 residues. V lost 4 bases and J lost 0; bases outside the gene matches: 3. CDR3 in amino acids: CASSSSSGSSYEQYF. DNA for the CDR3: TGTGCCAGCAGCTCCTCTAGCGGGAGCTCCTACGAGCAGTACTTC.

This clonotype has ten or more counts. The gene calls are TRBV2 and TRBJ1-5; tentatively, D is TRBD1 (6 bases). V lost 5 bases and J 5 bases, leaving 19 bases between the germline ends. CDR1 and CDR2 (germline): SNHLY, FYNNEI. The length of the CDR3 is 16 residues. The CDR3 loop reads CASSNLDRRSDQPQHF. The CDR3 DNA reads TGTGCCAGCAGTAACTTAGACAGGAGGAGTGATCAGCCCCAGCATTTT.